This T cell receptor (beta chain) was sequenced for a study of T cells in Graves' hyperthyroidism and ophthalmopathy. Study conclusions and caveats: Stable hyperthyroidism was separated from ophthalmopathy by a model based on 13 V-J features.

Germline V CDR1 and CDR2: SGHRS, YFSETQ. The CDR3 contains 15 residues. Unmatched junction bases numbered 7, after V lost 4 bases and J lost 1 base. As to this clonotype: Antigen specificity is unknown.

Regions amplified from RNA transcripts were the TCR beta CDR3 regions. Carried out on the TCR CDR3, a first-round RT-PCR used the HTBI primer set. TCRdb used MiXCR to reprocess the multiplex PCR reads, holding one entry per CDR3 protein. The sample contains about 420,000 distinct CDR3 sequences, around a sixth of which appear only once. No ophthalmopathy progression within 18 months constituted stable Graves' hyperthyroidism. Newly diagnosed hyperthyroidism, duration under 2 months, in patients aged 18 to 65. This TCR derives from a woman aged 18-35 years with Graves' hyperthyroidism. Sequenced input: blood. This chain uses TRBV5-1 with TRBJ1-1; 7 positions match TRBD1. In DNA, the CDR3 is TGCGCCAGCAGCCCCATAGGGGGCTGGAACACTGAAGCTTTCTTT. Its translation is CASSPIGGWNTEAFF.